Each of the 9 T cell receptor beta chains below was sequenced from the same sample in a study of shared clonotypes between healthy human individuals. Measured with immunoSEQ multiplex PCR; TCRdb has only the in-frame clones, and not every one. Of about 2 million clones listed, around 95% are singletons. What was sequenced was naive CD4+ T cells sorted from blood. Indicated subset: CD45RA+ positively selected. These TCRs come from a man between 18 and 35 years old in good health.

The chain joins TRBV18 to TRBJ1-1; unclear D gene. The germline CDR1 and CDR2 sequences are KGHSH and LQKENI. The CDR3 length is 13 residues. V lost 4 bases, J lost 7 bases, and 13 bases lay in between. CDR3 sequence: CASSRTERVEAFF. CDR3 in DNA: TGTGCCAGCTCACGTACAGAGAGGGTTGAAGCTTTCTTT.

The V gene is TRBV2, the J gene TRBJ1-6, with D maybe TRBD1 (5 bases). The CDR3 length is 13 residues. Trimming removed 8 bases from V and 7 bases from J, with 12 bases in between. Germline V CDR1 and CDR2: SNHLY, FYNNEI. CDR3 sequence (DNA): TGTGCCAGCCAGGGAAGATGGAATTCACCCCTCCACTTT. This gives the protein CASQGRWNSPLHF.

The gene calls are TRBV7-8 and TRBJ1-2; 9 bases agree with TRBD1. The CDR3 spans 17 residues. Per the germline V gene, CDR1 is SGHVS and CDR2 is FQNEAQ. The V segment lost 5 bases and the J segment 3 bases; nucleotides outside the gene matches: 13. CDR3 bases: TGTGCCAGCAGCCCTACACAGGGGGCGCAGATCGACTATGGCTACACCTTC. Protein: CASSPTQGAQIDYGYTF.

V gene TRBV7-2 combines with J gene TRBJ1-2; TRBD1 aligns across 9 bases. The CDR3 spans 15 residues. From germline, CDR1 is SGHTA and CDR2 FQGNSA. The V gene end was trimmed by 1 base and the J gene end by 5 bases; junction bases not matched to a gene: 5. CDR3 DNA: TGTGCCAGCAGCTTAGACGGGACAGGGCCTTATGGCTACACCTTC. It is translated as CASSLDGTGPYGYTF.

To note about this clone: The identical CDR3 is also encoded by other nucleotide sequences in the sample. The genes are TRBV30 and TRBJ2-5; tentatively, D is TRBD2 (6 bases). The V end was cut by 0 bases, the J end by 5 bases, with 7 bases between. This CDR3 has 12 amino acids. The germline V gene encodes CDR1 GTSNPN and CDR2 SVGIG (reference sequence). CDR3 in amino acids: CAWSVGGETQYF. CDR3 DNA sequence: TGTGCCTGGAGTGTTGGGGGGGAGACCCAGTACTTC.

This chain connects TRBV15 to TRBJ1-3; D gene ambiguous. V was trimmed by 2 bases and J by 0 bases, leaving 8 bases between them. CDR3 size: 15 residues. Germline V CDR1 and CDR2: LNHNV, YYDKDF (reference sequence). CDR3 residues: CATSRTPVSGNTIYF. DNA for the CDR3: TGTGCCACCAGCAGAACGCCGGTCTCTGGAAACACCATATATTTT.

This chain uses TRBV7-9 with TRBJ2-7; 10 bases line up with TRBD1. The CDR3 has 19 residues. From germline, CDR1 is SEHNR and CDR2 FQNEAQ (reference sequence). J was trimmed by 0 bases and V by 0 bases; bases with no gene match: 11. CDR3 loop: CASSLALGDRGTSSYEQYF. CDR3 in DNA: TGTGCCAGCAGCTTAGCACTCGGGGACAGGGGAACCAGCTCCTACGAGCAGTACTTC. The variable domain in full, with the rest retrieved from reference TRBV7-9 and TRBJ2-7, is DTGVSQNPRHKITKRGQNVTFRCDPISEHNRLYWYRQTLGQGPEFLTYFQNEAQLEKSRLLSDRFSAERPKGSFSTLEIQRTEQGDSAMYLCASSLALGDRGTSSYEQYFGPGTRLTVT.

This sequence joins TRBV6-5 and TRBJ2-1; TRBD2 aligns across 10 bases. V was clipped by 4 bases and J by 7 bases; unmatched bases: 4. Germline CDR1 and CDR2: MNHEY and SVGAGI. The CDR3 consists of 14 residues. CDR3 coding DNA: TGTGCCAGCAGTTCCGGACTAGCGGTTAATGAGCAGTTCTTC. It encodes CASSSGLAVNEQFF.

As to this clone: The sample has other DNA sequences that encode this CDR3 too. This chain links TRBV20-1 with TRBJ2-5, with D unresolved. The germline V gene encodes CDR1 DFQATT and CDR2 SNEGSKA (reference sequence). The CDR3 is 10 amino acids. Trimming took 6 bases from V and 1 from J, leaving 3 bases between them. The CDR3 DNA follows: TGCAGTGCCGGCCAAGAGACCCAGTACTTC. This encodes CSAGQETQYF.